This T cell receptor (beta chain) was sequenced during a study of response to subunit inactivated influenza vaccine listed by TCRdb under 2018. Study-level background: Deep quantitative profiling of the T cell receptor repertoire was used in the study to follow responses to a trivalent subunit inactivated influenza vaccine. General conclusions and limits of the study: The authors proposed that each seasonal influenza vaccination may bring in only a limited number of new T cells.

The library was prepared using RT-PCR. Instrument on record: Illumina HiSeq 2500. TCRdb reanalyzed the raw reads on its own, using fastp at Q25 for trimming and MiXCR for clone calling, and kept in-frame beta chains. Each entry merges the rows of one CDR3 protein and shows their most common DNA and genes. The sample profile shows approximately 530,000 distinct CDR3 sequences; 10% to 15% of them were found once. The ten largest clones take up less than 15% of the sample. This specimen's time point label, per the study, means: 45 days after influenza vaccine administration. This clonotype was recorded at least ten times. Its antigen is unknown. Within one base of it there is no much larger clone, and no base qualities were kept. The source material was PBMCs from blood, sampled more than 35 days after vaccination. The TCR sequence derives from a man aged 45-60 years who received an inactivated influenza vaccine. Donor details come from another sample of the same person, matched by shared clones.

CDR3 sequence: CASSFALPSTDTQYF. The DNA reads as follows: TGTGCCAGCAGCTTTGCATTACCTAGCACAGATACGCAGTATTTT. The sequence is built from TRBV11-2 and TRBJ2-3, with the D segment identity uncertain. V is clipped by 3 bases and J by 0 bases, and the sequence between their germline boundaries is 10 bases long. The CDR3 runs 15 residues from the cysteine to the phenylalanine. The read is trimmed to its CDR3 DNA, 45 bases read in frame from base 1. The germline V gene yields SGHAT for CDR1 and FQNNGV for CDR2.